The T cell receptor beta chain described here comes from a study of T cells in Graves' hyperthyroidism and ophthalmopathy. Findings and caveats of the study: Most thyroid clonotypes expanded above 0.001 appeared in blood too.

This clonotype occurred a few times. Its antigen is still unknown. RNA transcripts served as the template for amplifying TCR beta CDR3 regions. HTBI primers were the set used in a first-round RT-PCR of the TCR CDR3. TCRdb itself ran the multiplex PCR reads through MiXCR, one entry per CDR3 protein. Among 340,000 or so distinct CDR3 sequences listed, around 16% were seen once. This clonotype originated in a man aged 25 to 45 with Graves' hyperthyroidism. Sequenced input: blood.

CDR3 in amino acids: CASSEYDEQFF. Here the CDR3 DNA reads TGTGCCAGCAGTGAATACGATGAGCAGTTCTTC. The V and J genes are TRBV2 and TRBJ2-1, with unresolved D. This CDR3 has 11 residues. CDR1 and CDR2 from the germline V gene are SNHLY and FYNNEI. Trimming removed 2 bases from V and 8 bases from J, with 4 bases in between.